This T cell receptor beta chain comes out of a study of Tregs in tolerant kidney transplant recipients. Study-level background: The nonmyeloablative bone marrow transplants came from related graft donors, with transient mixed chimerism. Study outcomes and limitations: Activated donor B cell expansion appeared to reveal the most relevant donor-specific TCRbeta repertoire.

Thawed PBMCs were FACS-sorted into unstimulated CD4+CD25+CD127- regulatory T cells, CD4+CD25- non-regulatory cells, CD4 and CD8 cells. A word on this clone: The antigen is undetermined. The read stops 3 residues short of the end of the CDR3; the missing end is completed from the germline J gene.

V lost 5 bases, J lost 2 bases, and 10 bases lay in between. CDR1 is GTSNPN and CDR2 is SVGIG in the germline V gene (reference sequence). The CDR3 runs 12 residues. Profiling relied on immunoSEQ multiplex PCR, and the TCRdb table lists in-frame clones only, not all of them. This sample contains roughly 50,000 clones. The receptor comes from a human donor who received a combined kidney and bone marrow transplant. The sequencing used CD4+ T cells from blood, collected before the transplant. The chain links TRBV30 to TRBJ2-7; D remains ambiguous. This CDR3 is CAWGAHAYEQYF. CDR3 DNA (partial): TGTGCCTGGGGTGCCCATGCCTACGAG.